This T cell receptor (beta chain) was sequenced for a study of shared clonotypes between healthy human individuals. Findings and limits, study-wide: Clonotypes shared by all four donors outscored non-shared clonotypes in generation probability.

Deep level was the assay's run setting. Sequencing was performed with immunoSEQ multiplex PCR; in TCRdb, only in-frame clones are kept and a portion is missing. Altogether fewer than 1 million clones are present, around 96% being singletons, with the ten largest covering over 0.2%. As regards this clone: Antigen unknown.

Naive CD8 cells lacked CD45RO and underwent positive selection for CCR7, leaving out terminally differentiated effector memory CD45RA+ cells. This clonotype was sampled from a man aged 25-45 years in good health. Sequenced: naive CD8+ T cells sorted from blood.

The CDR3 DNA is TGTGCCAGCAGTGAACTGAGCCCGGGGGGTTCCGATGAGCAGTTCTTC. This encodes CASSELSPGGSDEQFF. The genes are TRBV6-1 and TRBJ2-1; 7 positions agree with TRBD2. Germline CDR1 and CDR2: MNHNS and SASEGT. After removal of 2 bases from V and 8 bases from J, the junction contained 12 bases not matched to a gene. The CDR3 covers 16 residues.